This TCR beta chain was sequenced in a study of blood T cell repertoires in COVID-19. V gave up 3 bases and J gave up 1 base, with 6 bases separating them. The CDR3 length is 14 residues. Germline V gene lookup returns CDR1 WNHNN and CDR2 SYGVQD (reference sequence). Original handling: Reference gene primer amplification in the assay estimated nucleated cell counts. Repertoires were generated with immunoSEQ multiplex PCR, while TCRdb's copy carries only in-frame clones and drops some. V, J and clone size are those of that table, while D and trimming were read from the DNA. The sample has fewer than 200,000 clones, around four fifths seen once.

This TCR derives from a woman aged 50 to 60 who had recovered from COVID-19. Sequencing was carried out using PBMCs or T cells enriched from blood (not recorded which). The J gene is TRBJ2-2, the V gene TRBV10-1; D call uncertain. Here the CDR3 reads CASSDLMNTGELFF. In DNA, the CDR3 is TGCGCCAGCAGTGATCTTATGAACACCGGGGAGCTGTTTTTT.